This T cell receptor beta chain derives from a study of blood T cells in healthy people across ages. Study conclusions and caveats: Per million T cells, the diversity of TCR beta decreased roughly linearly as age advanced. No one knew whether donors had CMV, which possibly confounded expanded clonotype changes.

Each donor supplied around 9.6 milliliters of peripheral blood. The use of a sample-barcoded 5' primer and a J-beta primer mix characterized a second PCR of about 7 to 12 cycles. Each cDNA was tagged by a template-switch adaptor containing 12 random nucleotides. TCRdb re-analysed the 5' RACE reads in MiXCR, keeping a single row per CDR3 protein. This table holds fewer than 950,000 distinct CDR3 sequences, around 36% found once. In regard to this clonotype: The antigen is undetermined.

CDR1 KGHDR and CDR2 SFDVKD come from the germline V gene. This CDR3 has 14 residues. V was pared by 7 bases and J by 2 bases, with 12 bases between. The chain carries TRBV24-1 and TRBJ2-3, with D perhaps matching TRBD1 (6 bases). The sequenced material came from blood. The TCR was taken from a man between 18 and 29 years old in good health. The CDR3 protein is CATSLGGDTDTQYF. CDR3 coding DNA: TGTGCCACCAGCCTAGGGGGTGACACAGATACGCAGTATTTT.